These 2 T cell receptor beta chains originate from one sample sequenced in a study of T cells of healthy individuals. TCRdb called the 5' RACE reads again in MiXCR, with one record for every CDR3 protein. The data show around 63,000 distinct CDR3 sequences, roughly 17% seen once. These receptors all come from a human donor in good health.

V is TRBV4-2 and J is TRBJ1-1; 9 bases fit TRBD1. The trim removed 0 bases at V and 5 bases at J, leaving 7 bases unmatched. This CDR3 has 16 residues. Germline-derived CDR1 and CDR2 are LGHNA and YNFKEQ. The CDR3 coding sequence is TGTGCCAGCAGCCAAGACGAACAGGGGGCGAGGACTGAAGCTTTCTTT. This translates into CASSQDEQGARTEAFF.

In this sample, this clonotype turned up many times. The rearrangement links TRBV4-3 to TRBJ2-7, with D possibly matching TRBD2 (6 bases). CDR1 and CDR2 (germline): LGHNA, YSLEER. The CDR3 contains 15 residues. V was shortened by 0 bases and J by 0 bases, with 9 bases between the two germline ends. The CDR3 region is CASSQEFGSSYEQYF. CDR3 bases: TGCGCCAGCAGCCAAGAGTTCGGGAGCTCCTACGAGCAGTACTTC.